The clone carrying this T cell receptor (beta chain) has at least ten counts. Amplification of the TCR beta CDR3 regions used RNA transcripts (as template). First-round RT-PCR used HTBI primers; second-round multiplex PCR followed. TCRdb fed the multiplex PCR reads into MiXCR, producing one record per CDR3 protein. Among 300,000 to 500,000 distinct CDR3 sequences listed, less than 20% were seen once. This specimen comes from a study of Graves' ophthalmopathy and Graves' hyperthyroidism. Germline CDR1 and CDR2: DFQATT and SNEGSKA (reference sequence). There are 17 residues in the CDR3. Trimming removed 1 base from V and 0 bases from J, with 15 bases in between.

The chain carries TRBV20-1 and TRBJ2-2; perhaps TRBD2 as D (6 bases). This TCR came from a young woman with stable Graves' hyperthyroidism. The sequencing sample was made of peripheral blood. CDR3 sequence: CSARAWRVGPNTGELFF. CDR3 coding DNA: TGCAGTGCTAGAGCTTGGAGGGTGGGGCCGAACACCGGGGAGCTGTTTTTT.